The 26 T cell receptor beta chains in this list originate from one sample, sequenced in a study of CD8+CD57+ T cells in acquired aplastic anemia. The template used for profiling TCR beta VDJ and CDR3 was genomic DNA. TCRdb itself ran the reads through MiXCR, one entry per CDR3 protein. In the table there are 200,000 to 250,000 distinct CDR3 sequences, approximately 35% of which are singletons. Sequencing input: sorted CD4+, CD8+, or CD8+CD57+ T cells (not recorded which) from PBMCs. The receptor set was obtained from a human donor in good health, serving as a control.

J is TRBJ2-2 and V is TRBV24-1; perhaps TRBD2 as D (6 bases). V lost 4 bases, J lost 4 bases, and 15 bases lay in between. The germline V gene has CDR1 KGHDR and CDR2 SFDVKD. The CDR3 has 16 amino acids. The CDR3 here is CATSEEGRGSTGELFF. CDR3 coding DNA: TGTGCCACCAGTGAGGAGGGACGGGGAAGCACCGGGGAGCTGTTTTTT.

As to this clonotype: At one end, the junction sequence differs from germline, possibly due to a read error. The chain uses TRBV10-3 and TRBJ1-5, with a tentative D call TRBD1 (5 bases). The CDR3 length is 15 residues. Germline CDR1 is ENHRY and CDR2 is SYGVKD. The DNA for the CDR3 is TGTGCTATCAGTGAAAGGGGAGGTGGCGATCAGCCCCAGCATTTT. Protein sequence: CAISERGGGDQPQHF.

This clonotype was found a few times. The V call is TRBV5-1, the J call TRBJ2-1; TRBD2 aligns across 15 bases. The trim removed 4 bases at V and 7 bases at J, leaving 6 bases unmatched. CDR1 is SGHRS, CDR2 YFSETQ, per germline. CDR3 length equals 16 residues. CDR3 protein: CASSPGLAGGRNEQFF. CDR3 bases: TGCGCCAGCAGCCCCGGACTAGCGGGGGGGAGGAATGAGCAGTTCTTC.

The V and J genes are TRBV6-1 and TRBJ2-4, with TRBD1 identical over 8 bases. The V segment lost 7 bases and the J segment 6 bases; nucleotides outside the gene matches: 11. This CDR3 comprises 15 residues. Germline values: CDR1 MNHNS, CDR2 SASEGT. Written as DNA, the CDR3 is TGTGCCAGCACGAGGTTGGACAGGGTGGGAAACATTCAGTACTTC. Translated, it gives CASTRLDRVGNIQYF.

This clonotype was seen a handful of times. This chain links TRBV6-1 with TRBJ2-6, with D possibly TRBD1 on 6 matching bases. This CDR3 spans 18 amino acids. Germline V gene data show CDR1 as MNHNS and CDR2 as SASEGT. Trimming took 4 bases from V and 0 from J, leaving 16 bases between them. This CDR3 is CASSVLPGDTSGANVLTF. CDR3 nucleotides: TGTGCCAGCAGTGTTTTGCCAGGGGACACCTCTGGGGCCAACGTCCTGACTTTC.

This clonotype showed up just a few times. The chain couples TRBV19 to TRBJ2-1, with 9 bases fitting TRBD2. V shed 3 bases, J shed 3 bases, and the junction held 6 bases outside the gene matches. The CDR3 length is 16 residues. In germline, CDR1 is LNHDA, CDR2 SQIVND (reference sequence). The CDR3 sequence: CASSIAIAGVYNEQFF. As DNA, the CDR3 is TGTGCCAGTAGTATCGCCATAGCGGGAGTCTACAATGAGCAGTTCTTC.

A note on this clonotype: This may arise from a read error, as a much more abundant clone is one base away. J is TRBJ1-6 and V is TRBV6-1, with 10 bases aligning to TRBD1. Germline CDR1 reads MNHNS; CDR2 reads SASEGT. The CDR3 contains 17 residues. After removal of 4 bases from V and 3 bases from J, the junction contained 6 bases not matched to a gene. CDR3 in amino acids: CASSVRTGGYYNSPLHF. CDR3 sequence (DNA): TGTGCCAGCAGTGTGAGGACAGGGGGTTACTATAATTCACCCCTCCACTTT.

This clonotype showed up many times. The rearrangement joins TRBV6-1 to TRBJ1-6; D might be TRBD1 (5 bases). Germline assignment: CDR1 MNHNS and CDR2 SASEGT. Deletions cut 10 bases from V and 10 bases from J, with 14 bases between. CDR3 length: 12 amino acids. The CDR3 DNA reads TGTGCCACCCAGAGTGAGGGGTCACCCCTCCACTTT. This translates into CATQSEGSPLHF.

This clonotype was seen more than once but under ten times. J is TRBJ2-1 and V is TRBV5-4, with D possibly being TRBD1 (6 bases). V lost 0 bases, J lost 0 bases, and 19 bases lay in between. The CDR3 totals 19 residues. Germline CDR1 is SGHNT and CDR2 is YYREEE (reference sequence). The CDR3 is CASSLGRTDEQGSYNEQFF. The CDR3 DNA sequence: TGTGCCAGCAGCTTGGGTAGGACCGATGAACAGGGCTCCTACAATGAGCAGTTCTTC.

This clonotype was counted at least ten times. CDR3 loop: CATSDGSNTEAFF. The CDR3 region has the DNA TGTGCCACCAGTGATGGGTCGAACACTGAAGCTTTCTTT. This chain joins TRBV24-1 and TRBJ1-1; D is uncertain. There are 13 residues in the CDR3. Germline CDR1 and CDR2: KGHDR and SFDVKD. The V end was cut by 3 bases, the J end by 1 base, with 5 bases between.

In this sample, this clonotype turned up many times. This chain joins TRBV30 and TRBJ2-7; D might be TRBD1 (6 bases). The V end was cut by 2 bases, the J end by 4 bases, with 9 bases between. This CDR3 has 12 amino acids. Per the germline V gene, CDR1 is GTSNPN and CDR2 is SVGIG (reference sequence). CDR3 in DNA: TGTGCCTGGAGTCCACAGGGTTACGAGCAGTACTTC. Translating it yields CAWSPQGYEQYF.

This chain connects TRBV27 to TRBJ2-6, with 8 nucleotides matching TRBD2. V dropped 6 bases and J dropped 0; count of bases not matched to a gene: 1. This CDR3 contains 15 residues. Germline V CDR1 and CDR2: MNHEY, SMNVEV (reference sequence). CDR3 bases: TGTGCCAGCAGGGGGACTAGCTCTGGGGCCAACGTCCTGACTTTC. This codes for CASRGTSSGANVLTF. Drawing the rest from reference TRBV27 and TRBJ2-6, the complete variable domain is EAQVTQNPRYLITVTGKKLTVTCSQNMNHEYMSWYRQDPGLGLRQIYYSMNVEVTDKGDVPEGYKVSRKEKRNFPLILESPSPNQTSLYFCASRGTSSGANVLTFGAGSRLTVL.

The chain carries TRBV6-5 and TRBJ1-5, with unresolved D. The CDR3 contains 16 residues. The V end was cut by 2 bases, the J end by 6 bases, with 17 bases between. Germline lookup yields CDR1 MNHEY and CDR2 SVGAGI. CDR3 in amino acids: CASSYLLRGVSQPQHF. The CDR3 DNA sequence: TGTGCCAGCAGTTACCTCCTCCGTGGGGTTAGTCAGCCCCAGCATTTT.

V and J are TRBV5-4 and TRBJ2-3; TRBD2 is a possible D gene (6 bases). Germline values: CDR1 SGHNT, CDR2 YYREEE (reference sequence). The CDR3 runs 16 residues. V lost 0 bases, J lost 0 bases, and 11 bases lay in between. This CDR3 reads CASSLVPAGSTDTQYF. The CDR3 DNA follows: TGTGCCAGCAGCTTGGTACCAGCGGGTAGCACAGATACGCAGTATTTT.

Regarding this clonotype: A much larger clone is a single base away; this may be a read error. CDR3 coding DNA: TGTGCCAGTAGTACAGGATGGGTTAGCTCCTACAATGAGCAGTTCTTC. This sequence encodes CASSTGWVSSYNEQFF. J is TRBJ2-1 and V is TRBV19, with D unclear. Germline assignment: CDR1 LNHDA and CDR2 SQIVND (reference sequence). This CDR3 has 16 amino acids. V was shortened by 4 bases and J by 0 bases, with 13 bases between the two germline ends.

With regard to this clonotype: Sequence at one end of the junction differs from germline and may be a read error. The rearrangement links TRBV29-1 to TRBJ2-2; 7 bases are a match to TRBD1. This CDR3 is built from 14 residues. The germline gives CDR1 SQVTM, CDR2 ANQGSEA. The CDR3 spells CSGLKTGTTGELFF. The CDR3 DNA follows: TGCAGCGGACTAAAGACAGGGACCACCGGGGAGCTGTTTTTC.

The gene calls are TRBV2 and TRBJ2-7; a weak D match, TRBD2 (5 bases). Germline CDR1 and CDR2: SNHLY and FYNNEI. V was pared by 3 bases and J by 4 bases, with 16 bases between. The CDR3 consists of 15 residues. The CDR3 bases are TGTGCCAGCAGTGAGGCCGGGGTGGCAGCTTACGAGCAGTACTTC. Amino acids: CASSEAGVAAYEQYF.

This clonotype showed up many times. The chain has TRBV19 and TRBJ1-5; 7 bases fit TRBD1. The junction had 7 bases not matched to a gene; V was cut back by 8 bases and J by 3 bases. The CDR3 has 14 residues. From germline, CDR1 is LNHDA and CDR2 SQIVND (reference sequence). CDR3 DNA: TGTGCCAGTGCGGACAGGACCTACAATCAGCCCCAGCATTTT. This gives the protein CASADRTYNQPQHF.

The V call is TRBV5-1, the J call TRBJ2-2; 15 nucleotides match TRBD2. The germline gives CDR1 SGHRS, CDR2 YFSETQ. Trimming took 4 bases from V and 5 from J; bases not matched to a gene: 9. The CDR3 has 18 amino acids. The CDR3 reads CASSPGTSGGTLTGELFF. DNA for the CDR3: TGCGCCAGCAGCCCGGGGACTAGCGGGGGGACCCTTACCGGGGAGCTGTTTTTT.

The table lists this clonotype with many counts. The chain is built from TRBV20-1 and TRBJ2-5; a possible D gene is TRBD1 (6 bases). Looked up from germline, CDR1 is DFQATT and CDR2 is SNEGSKA (reference sequence). This CDR3 has 13 amino acids. V lost 5 bases to trimming and J lost 0 bases, with 10 bases between them. CDR3 region: CSAGRTDQETQYF. CDR3 bases: TGCAGTGCTGGAAGGACAGACCAAGAGACCCAGTACTTC.

At least ten counts were recorded for this clonotype. The chain employs TRBV2 and TRBJ2-7; the D gene is possibly TRBD2 (6 bases). V dropped 6 bases and J dropped 5 bases, with 17 bases sitting between them. There are 14 residues in the CDR3. CDR1 SNHLY and CDR2 FYNNEI come from the germline V gene. The CDR3 nucleotides are TGTGCCAGCAGGGATGGGGGGTTGGTGCACGAGCAGTACTTC. The encoded protein is CASRDGGLVHEQYF.

This clonotype has at least ten counts. The chain recombines TRBV20-1 with TRBJ1-2; TRBD1 aligns across 7 bases. The germline CDR1 and CDR2 sequences are DFQATT and SNEGSKA (reference sequence). Losses at the gene ends were 0 bases for V and 2 bases for J; bases not matched to a gene: 6. CDR3 size: 15 residues. CDR3 nucleotides: TGCAGTGCTAGAGATCTCTACAGGGGAAACTATGGCTACACCTTC. Protein sequence: CSARDLYRGNYGYTF.

This clonotype was found many times. The chain couples TRBV10-1 to TRBJ2-3; possibly TRBD1 for D (6 bases). Trimming left V 3 bases short and J 3 bases short, with 16 bases between. The CDR3 spans 16 residues. Germline assignment: CDR1 WNHNN and CDR2 SYGVQD (reference sequence). The CDR3 loop reads CASSERGTLETDTQYF. In nucleotides, the CDR3 is TGCGCCAGCAGTGAAAGGGGGACGCTTGAGACAGATACGCAGTATTTT.

Notes on this clonotype: Being one base from a much bigger clone, this may be a read error. This chain uses TRBV10-1 with TRBJ2-7; 7 bases map to TRBD1. Germline assignment: CDR1 WNHNN and CDR2 SYGVQD (reference sequence). V lost 6 bases to trimming and J lost 5 bases; unmatched junction nucleotides: 10. The CDR3 consists of 14 residues. The CDR3 coding sequence is TGCGCCAGCAGCCCCTCAGGGGGTGACAACGAGCAGTACTTC. Translating gives CASSPSGGDNEQYF.

This clonotype was observed at least ten times. The J gene is TRBJ2-7, the V gene TRBV20-1; D perhaps matches TRBD1 (6 bases). The ends were cut back, 3 bases at V and 2 bases at J, with 23 bases in the middle. The CDR3 sequence is 17 residues long. CDR1 is DFQATT, CDR2 SNEGSKA, per germline (reference sequence). The CDR3, as DNA: TGCAGTGCTAGTTATCGAGGCCTCAGGGGTTCAACCTACGAGCAGTACTTC. Amino acid sequence: CSASYRGLRGSTYEQYF.

This clonotype came up many times. The rearrangement uses TRBV10-3 and TRBJ2-3; 12 bases agree with TRBD2. The CDR3 covers 17 residues. J lost 2 bases, V lost 2 bases, and 5 bases had no gene match. CDR1 and CDR2 from the germline V gene are ENHRY and SYGVKD. The CDR3 DNA reads as TGTGCCATCAGTGAGCGAAGGACTAGCGGGAACACAGATACGCAGTATTTT. Translation gives CAISERRTSGNTDTQYF.